This T cell receptor beta chain was documented in a study of T cell responses to AZD1222 COVID-19 vaccine. The repertoire was sequenced with immunoSEQ multiplex PCR; TCRdb's copy has only in-frame clones and lacks some. The sample lists roughly 120,000 clones, around 92% occurring once. This CDR3 has 13 residues. Germline-derived CDR1 and CDR2 are DFQATT and SNEGSKA (reference sequence). Trimming stripped 3 bases from V and 10 bases from J, with 13 bases between. Whether given at about 4 or about 12 weeks, second doses were pooled. The chain employs TRBV20-1 and TRBJ1-6, with no clear D. This sample comprised peripheral blood, obtained 28 days after the second AZD1222 dose. This receptor was identified in an adult who received the AZD1222 COVID-19 vaccine. The CDR3 DNA sequence: TGCAGTGCTAGTTCTGCAGGCACCTCACCCCTCCACTTT. It yields the protein CSASSAGTSPLHF.